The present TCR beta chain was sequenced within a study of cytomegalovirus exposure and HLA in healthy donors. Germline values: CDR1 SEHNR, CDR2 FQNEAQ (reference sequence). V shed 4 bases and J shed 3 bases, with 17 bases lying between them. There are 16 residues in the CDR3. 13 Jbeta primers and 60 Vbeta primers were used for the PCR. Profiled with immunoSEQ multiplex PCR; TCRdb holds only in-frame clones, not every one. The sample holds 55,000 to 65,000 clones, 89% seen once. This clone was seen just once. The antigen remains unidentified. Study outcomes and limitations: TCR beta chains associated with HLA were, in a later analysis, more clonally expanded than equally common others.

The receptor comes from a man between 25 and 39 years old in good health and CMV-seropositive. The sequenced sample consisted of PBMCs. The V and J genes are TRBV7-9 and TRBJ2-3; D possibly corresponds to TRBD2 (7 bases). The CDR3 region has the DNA TGTGCCAGCAGCTCGGGGGGCGGCCGGGTGACAGATACGCAGTATTTT. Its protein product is CASSSGGGRVTDTQYF.